These 5 T cell receptor beta chains came from one sample sequenced in a study of blood T cells in healthy people across ages. A second PCR, run for about 6 to 11 cycles, used a sample-barcoded 5' primer plus a J-beta primer mix. MiXCR, run by TCRdb on the 5' RACE reads, gives a single entry per CDR3 protein. The sample has just under 550,000 distinct CDR3 sequences, less than 25% seen once. The same data also contributed to another study, on T cells of mothers and their children.

Sample: blood. These receptors originate from a boy aged 5-17 years in good health.

This clonotype appeared a few times. This chain joins TRBV24-1 and TRBJ1-4; 8 bases agree with TRBD1. The germline V gene encodes CDR1 KGHDR and CDR2 SFDVKD. The ends lost 3 bases at V and 4 bases at J; junction bases unmatched: 3. The length of the CDR3 is 15 residues. The CDR3 coding sequence is TGTGCCACCAGTGATACCGGGACAGGTAATGAAAAACTGTTTTTT. Amino acids: CATSDTGTGNEKLFF.

The V call is TRBV20-1, the J call TRBJ1-4; the D gene is possibly TRBD1 (5 bases). The CDR3 length is 16 residues. The ends were cut back, 3 bases at V and 4 bases at J, with 18 bases in the middle. Germline values: CDR1 DFQATT, CDR2 SNEGSKA (reference sequence). The CDR3 nucleotides read TGCAGTGCTAGCAAGTATCGGGGCGACGATAATGAAAAACTGTTTTTT. Translation: CSASKYRGDDNEKLFF.

This clonotype was seen a handful of times. The CDR3 bases are TGTGCCAGCGTTTTTACAGGTGACCTCACAGATACGCAGTATTTT. Translating gives CASVFTGDLTDTQYF. The chain combines TRBV28 with TRBJ2-3; a weak D match, TRBD1 (5 bases). The CDR3 is 15 residues long. The germline V gene has CDR1 MDHEN and CDR2 SYDVKM. Trimming pared 8 bases from V and 2 bases from J, leaving 17 bases between.

This clonotype was seen more than once but under ten times. The junction and the germline gene differ at one end; a read error may be behind it. This chain uses TRBV5-1 with TRBJ2-5, with TRBD1 as a possible D gene (6 bases). There are 14 residues in the CDR3. Per germline, CDR1 SGHRS and CDR2 YFSETQ. CDR3 sequence (DNA): TGCGCCAACAGCGGAGTGGGGGCGCGAGAGACCCAGTACTTC. As protein: CANSGVGARETQYF.

This clonotype has only a few counts. This CDR3 reads CASSETATGELFF. CDR3 nucleotide sequence: TGTGCCAGTAGTGAGACAGCCACCGGGGAGCTGTTTTTT. This rearrangement joins TRBV19 to TRBJ2-2; D is perhaps TRBD1 (5 bases). CDR1 is LNHDA, CDR2 SQIVND, per germline (reference sequence). CDR3 size: 13 residues. V lost 5 bases and J 4 bases, leaving 8 bases between the germline ends.